The 27 T cell receptor beta chains listed next were all sequenced from one sample in a study of Ad26.COV2.S vaccination and SARS-CoV-2 variants. Assay: immunoSEQ multiplex PCR; the TCRdb copy retains only in-frame clones and omits some. Of 75,000 to 100,000 clones in the sample, less than 85% were seen once. The specimen comprised peripheral blood, sampled after recovery from COVID-19. The receptors originated from a human donor who had recovered from COVID-19.

V usage is TRBV25-1 and J usage is TRBJ2-7; TRBD1 or TRBD2 may be the D gene (5 bases each). This CDR3 is built from 11 residues. CDR1 MGHDK and CDR2 SYGVNS come from the germline V gene. The V end lost 4 bases, the J end lost 11 bases, and 12 bases lay between the germline ends. The CDR3 spells CASSAGPAEYF. CDR3 nucleotide sequence: TGTGCCAGCAGTGCGGGACCAGCAGAGTACTTC.

V is TRBV5-6 and J is TRBJ2-2; tentatively, D is TRBD2 (5 bases). V was cut by 6 bases and J by 8 bases, with 20 bases left in between. The CDR3 runs 15 residues. Looked up from germline, CDR1 is SGHDT and CDR2 is YYEEEE. The CDR3 loop is CASNSFGIYEGELFF. In nucleotides, the CDR3 is TGTGCCAGCAACTCGTTCGGGATTTATGAGGGGGAGCTGTTTTTT.

This clone was counted once. The chain is built from TRBV7-2 and TRBJ1-5, with a possible D match to TRBD1 (5 bases). CDR1 and CDR2 (germline): SGHTA, FQGNSA. Trimming stripped 4 bases from V and 3 bases from J, with 10 bases between. CDR3 length: 14 amino acids. In DNA form, the CDR3 reads TGTGCCAGCAGCTCAGACAGCCTCAATCAGCCCCAGCATTTT. Residues: CASSSDSLNQPQHF.

The chain couples TRBV2 to TRBJ1-2; unclear D gene. Germline V CDR1 and CDR2: SNHLY, FYNNEI. V gave up 0 bases and J gave up 8 bases, with 10 bases separating them. CDR3 length equals 13 residues. As DNA, the CDR3 is TGTGCCAGCAGTGAAGCCCCGGCCGGAGGCTACACCTTC. Amino acids: CASSEAPAGGYTF.

This chain connects TRBV3-1 (or the pseudogene TRBV3-2) to TRBJ2-7; D perhaps matches TRBD2 (6 bases). The CDR3 contains 16 residues. Between the trimmed V and J ends, which lost 0 bases and 2 bases, there was a span of 14 bases. Germline CDR1 is LGHDT and CDR2 is YNNKEL (reference sequence). For the CDR3, the DNA is TGTGCCAGCAGCCAAGACCTTCTGGGGGGTCCCTACGAGCAGTACTTC. It encodes CASSQDLLGGPYEQYF.

The chain combines TRBV28 with TRBJ2-1; D might be TRBD2 (6 bases). V was trimmed by 6 bases and J by 8 bases, leaving 11 bases between them. The CDR3 totals 12 residues. Germline CDR1 is MDHEN and CDR2 is SYDVKM. The CDR3 here is CASSLREDEQFF. For the CDR3, the DNA is TGTGCCAGCAGCCTAAGGGAGGATGAGCAGTTCTTC.

The V call is TRBV11-2, the J call TRBJ2-3; TRBD2 aligns across 8 bases. Germline CDR1 and CDR2: SGHAT and FQNNGV. CDR3 length: 14 residues. CDR3 nucleotide sequence: TGTGCAACGGCGGGGGGCGGCCGCACAGATACGCAGTATTTT. Translating it yields CATAGGGRTDTQYF.

This clone was counted a few times. This sequence joins TRBV7-9 and TRBJ1-6; 10 nucleotides match TRBD1. V was clipped by 5 bases and J by 7 bases; unmatched bases: 8. Germline CDR1 SEHNR, CDR2 FQNEAQ (reference sequence). There are 16 residues in the CDR3. The CDR3 DNA is TGTGCCAGCAGCCCGGGACAGGGGCCTAGAAATTCACCCCTCCACTTT. It is translated as CASSPGQGPRNSPLHF.

The rearrangement links TRBV6-1 to TRBJ1-6; no reliable D call. The CDR3 covers 14 residues. Trimming pared 2 bases from V and 9 bases from J, leaving 11 bases between. Germline-derived CDR1 and CDR2 are MNHNS and SASEGT. The CDR3 loop is CASSEIGRSSPLHF. As DNA, the CDR3 is TGTGCCAGCAGTGAAATTGGGCGGAGTTCACCCCTCCACTTT.

The gene calls are TRBV5-6 and TRBJ1-1, with 7 bases fitting TRBD1. After removal of 1 base from V and 10 bases from J, the junction contained 16 bases not matched to a gene. The germline V gene encodes CDR1 SGHDT and CDR2 YYEEEE. The CDR3 extends over 16 amino acids. The CDR3 reads CASSLLPDRVPGRAFF. The CDR3 DNA is TGTGCCAGCAGCTTGCTTCCAGACAGGGTCCCCGGGAGAGCTTTCTTT.

This clone was detected once. This chain links TRBV12-3 or TRBV12-4 with TRBJ2-7; D gene ambiguous. Trimming took 2 bases from V and 1 from J, leaving 6 bases between them. CDR3 length equals 13 residues. The CDR3: CASSLRDSYEQYF. In DNA form, the CDR3 reads TGTGCCAGCAGTTTAAGAGATTCCTACGAGCAGTACTTC.

This clone was recorded a few times. V is TRBV4-3 and J is TRBJ2-1; 10 bases are a match to TRBD2. Germline assignment: CDR1 LGHNA and CDR2 YSLEER. There are 16 residues in the CDR3. J gave up 4 bases and V 3 bases, and 6 bases lay outside the gene matches. Here the CDR3 reads CASSQAGTSAYNEQFF. The CDR3 nucleotides are TGCGCCAGCAGCCAGGCCGGGACTAGCGCATACAATGAGCAGTTCTTC.

The chain couples TRBV4-3 to TRBJ1-5, with unresolved D. This CDR3 region has 15 residues. Trimming took 0 bases from V and 0 from J, leaving 6 bases between them. The germline V gene encodes CDR1 LGHNA and CDR2 YSLEER. CDR3 protein: CASSQDNHSNQPQHF. As DNA, the CDR3 is TGCGCCAGCAGCCAAGATAATCATAGCAATCAGCCCCAGCATTTT.

The rearrangement joins TRBV7-6 to TRBJ2-3; TRBD2 agrees at 9 bases. The J segment lost 5 bases and the V segment lost 5 bases, leaving 8 bases of the junction unmatched. The CDR3 sequence is 15 residues long. CDR1 and CDR2 from the germline V gene are SGHVS and FNYEAQ. The CDR3 region is CASSPLAGGIDTQYF. CDR3 nucleotides: TGTGCCAGCAGCCCCCTCGCGGGAGGGATAGATACGCAGTATTTT.

The chain employs TRBV7-8 and TRBJ1-2; 8 bases line up with TRBD1. The CDR3 is 16 residues long. The germline CDR1 and CDR2 sequences are SGHVS and FQNEAQ. The V gene end was trimmed by 4 bases and the J gene end by 3 bases; junction bases not matched to a gene: 10. The CDR3, as DNA: TGTGCCAGCAGCTCGACTACCGGGACAGGCGACTATGGCTACACCTTC. Amino acid sequence: CASSSTTGTGDYGYTF. The complete variable domain, with remaining parts taken from reference TRBV7-8 and TRBJ1-2, reads GAGVSQSPRYKVAKRGQDVALRCDPISGHVSLFWYQQALGQGPEFLTYFQNEAQLDKSGLPSDRFFAERPEGSVSTLKIQRTQQEDSAVYLCASSSTTGTGDYGYTFGSGTRLTVV.

J is TRBJ2-1 and V is TRBV27, with a tentative D call TRBD1 (6 bases). V was pared by 5 bases and J by 3 bases, with 17 bases between. Germline CDR1 is MNHEY and CDR2 is SMNVEV (reference sequence). The CDR3 contains 16 residues. The CDR3 sequence: CASSPGDRHGYNEQFF. The CDR3 bases are TGTGCCAGCAGTCCCGGAGACAGGCATGGCTACAATGAGCAGTTCTTC.

CDR3 residues: CSAVSGIEQFF. The CDR3 DNA reads TGCAGTGCCGTAAGCGGGATTGAGCAGTTCTTC. This chain joins TRBV20-1 and TRBJ2-1, with 7 nucleotides matching TRBD2. The CDR3 is 11 residues long. Germline assignment: CDR1 DFQATT and CDR2 SNEGSKA (reference sequence). Unmatched junction bases numbered 5, after V lost 6 bases and J lost 9 bases.

The chain uses TRBV7-6 and TRBJ2-7; 7 bases line up with TRBD1. The CDR3 spans 14 residues. CDR1 and CDR2 (germline): SGHVS, FNYEAQ. Trimming at V came to 2 bases and at J to 6 bases, leaving 7 bases not matched to a gene. The CDR3 is CASSLLQGLSEQYF. CDR3 DNA: TGTGCCAGCAGCTTACTACAGGGGTTGAGCGAGCAGTACTTC.

The rearrangement joins TRBV19 to TRBJ2-4; a weak D match, TRBD2 (6 bases). The CDR3 totals 16 residues. Germline CDR1 and CDR2: LNHDA and SQIVND (reference sequence). The ends were cut back, 3 bases at V and 0 bases at J, with 12 bases in the middle. CDR3 residues: CASSMGRGLAKNIQYF. The CDR3 nucleotides are TGTGCCAGTAGTATGGGGCGGGGTCTAGCCAAAAACATTCAGTACTTC.

The J gene is TRBJ2-5, the V gene TRBV6-5; D is uncertain. CDR1 and CDR2 (germline): MNHEY, SVGAGI. Trimming removed 0 bases at V and 5 bases at J, with 10 bases between. This CDR3 has 14 residues. This chain's CDR3 is CASSYSGRRETQYF. CDR3 nucleotides: TGTGCCAGCAGTTACTCAGGAAGACGTGAGACCCAGTACTTC.

The chain combines TRBV6-4 with TRBJ1-1, with 9 positions matching TRBD1. The V gene's germline CDR1 is MRHNA and CDR2 SNTAGT. J was trimmed by 4 bases and V by 8 bases; bases with no gene match: 8. The CDR3 is 14 amino acids. The CDR3 bases are TGTGCCAGCGCTAGACAGGGGGTGGTCACTGAAGCTTTCTTT. Translating it yields CASARQGVVTEAFF.

The rearrangement joins TRBV20-1 to TRBJ2-7; possibly TRBD1 for D (6 bases). The V and J ends lost 6 bases and 5 bases respectively, with 11 bases between them. Germline CDR1 reads DFQATT; CDR2 reads SNEGSKA (reference sequence). CDR3 length: 11 residues. The CDR3 region is CSASTGNEQYF. Here the CDR3 DNA reads TGCAGTGCCAGTACAGGGAACGAGCAGTACTTC.

J is TRBJ1-6 and V is TRBV28; the match to TRBD1 covers 7 bases. V trimming: 4 bases; J trimming: 9 bases; junction bases outside the gene matches: 9. The CDR3 extends over 15 amino acids. Germline V gives CDR1 MDHEN, CDR2 SYDVKM. The CDR3, as DNA: TGTGCCAGCAGTTCCTACAGGGGCAGCGGTTCACCCCTCCACTTT. Encoded protein: CASSSYRGSGSPLHF.

The chain employs TRBV19 and TRBJ1-4; D is possibly TRBD1 (6 bases). Germline V gene lookup returns CDR1 LNHDA and CDR2 SQIVND (reference sequence). The CDR3 spans 15 residues. Trimming left V 3 bases short and J 8 bases short, with 16 bases between. Here the CDR3 reads CASSIVGRGEEKLFF. DNA of the CDR3: TGTGCCAGTAGTATCGTTGGCAGGGGTGAAGAAAAACTGTTTTTT.

The chain combines TRBV5-4 with TRBJ1-6; D is ambiguous. This CDR3 is built from 14 residues. Germline CDR1 reads SGHNT; CDR2 reads YYREEE (reference sequence). V gave up 3 bases and J gave up 7 bases, with 11 bases separating them. The CDR3 DNA is TGTGCCAGCAGCTCAAGGGCGGGGAATTCACCCCTCCACTTT. This translates into CASSSRAGNSPLHF.

This rearrangement joins TRBV10-3 to TRBJ2-7; 7 nucleotides agree with TRBD2. V shed 10 bases, J shed 4 bases, and the junction held 16 bases outside the gene matches. Germline loops: CDR1 ENHRY, CDR2 SYGVKD. The CDR3 covers 15 residues. CDR3 in DNA: TGTGCCACCGCCGCGTGGGAGGGCTCTCATTACGAGCAGTACTTC. The encoded protein is CATAAWEGSHYEQYF.

The V gene is TRBV19, the J gene TRBJ1-2; D not resolved. The CDR3 is 10 residues long. Per the germline V gene, CDR1 is LNHDA and CDR2 is SQIVND (reference sequence). Trimming left V 5 bases short and J 3 bases short, with 1 base between. As DNA, the CDR3 is TGTGCCAGTAGTCACTATGGCTACACCTTC. Amino acids: CASSHYGYTF.